This TCR beta chain was recorded in a study of cytomegalovirus exposure and HLA in healthy donors (dated by TCRdb to the late 2010s). Context from the whole study: An earlier analysis of some 600 of the donors reported 276 Gb of sequence data and 117 million unique TCR beta sequences obtained from about 170 million T cells. High-throughput TCR immunosequencing, statistical association of individual TCRs with disease status, and machine learning were combined to predict cytomegalovirus infection status. On average, 235,054 unique TCR beta nucleotide sequences were sequenced per donor among fewer than 500 genotyped donors of the cohort, with 15% to 20% of those sequences being non-productive. An early release covering around 630 HLA-typed donors comprised approximately 300 gigabases of sequencing data and roughly 85 million unique TCR sequences. Every discovery cohort repertoire had been produced on one sequencing platform. The study profiled the T cell repertoires of some 610 subjects by immunosequencing and related them to cytomegalovirus serostatus. Five DR-DQ haplotypes were treated as single units for association and clustering because of strong linkage in the cohort. The later analysis used no new phenotypic data to find candidate immune exposures, relying instead on TCR beta sequences and their occurrence across donors. An earlier analysis of around 540 of the donors applied high-throughput TCR beta sequencing to assess whether each TCR beta V gene segment acted as functional or pseudogenic. Genome-wide SNP genotypes for about 55% of the 666 donors were used in a later genetic analysis, which treated that subset as a discovery cohort. In a later analysis, previously published TCR beta repertoires from hundreds of donors were re-analyzed and high-resolution HLA genotyping was added so that TCR occurrence patterns could be studied. Both class I and class II loci were covered by HLA typing, at four-digit resolution. Typing coverage varied by locus: roughly 629-630 donors for A, B, C, DRB1 and DQB1; some 520 for DQA1; 606 for DPA1; 400 to 480 for DPB1. Of the approximately 400 genotyped donors, around 81% fell in the genetic ancestry cluster associated with self-reported Caucasian donors. The study aimed to test whether signatures of past pathogen exposure could be identified by cataloging public T cell receptors. In addition to the first cohort of 650 to 750 subjects, a separate validation cohort of 120 different subjects was used. Alongside the repertoire data, information on donor age, sex, ethnicity and CMV serostatus was compiled. General study outcomes and caveats: Broadly in line with IMGT annotations, most TCR beta V segments showed up in productive rearrangements about 87% or about 30% of the time in an earlier analysis of approximately 640 of the donors. The classifier was reported to diagnose cytomegalovirus status with high specificity and sensitivity in both the original and validation cohorts. A later analysis found that HLA-associated TCR beta chains were more clonally expanded and had lower generation probabilities than equally common non-associated chains. In vitro tests confirmed that three of the cytomegalovirus-associated TCR beta chains recognize cytomegalovirus antigens. In the study, 164 TCR beta chains were listed as associated with cytomegalovirus. A later genetic analysis reported fewer N-insertions in productive TCRs among donors in an Asian-associated ancestry cluster than the roughly 700-donor mean. A further reported finding was that TCR beta sequences accurately predicted the HLA-A and HLA-B alleles for most subjects in the first cohort. In a later analysis, several top co-occurrence clusters were reported to appear linked to parvovirus B19, influenza, CMV and Epstein-Barr virus. According to a later analysis, TCR association rates differed among HLA loci, with DRB1 alleles showing the most associated TCRs and HLA-C alleles showing the fewest. Specific HLA alleles were associated with about 17,000 TCR beta sequences at a false discovery rate of 0.05 in a later analysis. A later genetic analysis associated a missense DCLRE1C variant with V-gene and J-gene trimming of TCR beta chains, and an independent cohort replicated the association. A later analysis found that most CMV-associated TCR beta chains appeared HLA-restricted, with HLA associations seemingly driven largely by CMV exposure. Immune exposure information for the cohort was limited to CMV serostatus. About 15 rarely observed V segments, including chromosome 9 orphons, were excluded from the earlier analysis of 550 to 700 of the donors because counts were too low. The 87-base-pair reads could not distinguish some IMGT-functional V segments, including TRBV6-2 and TRBV6-3, so those segments were excluded. Only TCR beta chains were sequenced in this cohort, and the absence of alpha or paired-chain data limited detectable features. HLA typing was unavailable for some donors at each locus, so association tests used only the typed subset. When HLA alleles, especially DR and DQ, strongly co-occurred, TCR associations were difficult to assign to individual alleles. Linkage disequilibrium might explain the correlated functional status among segregating V segments, but an unknown experimental factor could not be ruled out. A group of highly shared sequence variants was considered likely to be a technical artifact of the sequencing pipeline. The authors suggested that the approach could potentially be extended to other disease states and immunological phenotypes. Across donors, most TCR sequences were observed very rarely, whereas some public TCRs were present in many individuals. The presence/absence analyses assumed that sequencing depth was roughly uniform across donors, and that assumption may not be true.

The library was built by means of the immunoSEQ multiplex PCR assay. For the multiplex PCR, a mixture combining 60 forward primers for TCR Vbeta segments and 13 reverse primers for TCR Jbeta segments was used. Amplification of the CDR3 region of rearranged TCR beta genes was performed with a multiplex PCR assay on genomic DNA. Amplified TCR beta libraries were sequenced as 87-base-pair reads on the Illumina HiSeq System. The paper's data handling went like this. A later analysis tallied tens of millions of unique TCR beta chains across the 666 repertoires, and 10 million to 11 million of those chains were shared by two or more donors. Raw reads were error-corrected and collapsed into unique sequences with a nearest-neighbor algorithm that merged closely related sequences to remove PCR and sequencing errors. Alignment of CDR3 sequences to IMGT reference sequences was used to assign V, D and J gene segments. For a sequence to be retained, a match of at least six nucleotides to both a V gene segment and a J gene segment was required. A rearrangement was called productive if the CDR3 had no stop codons and remained in frame with V and J, and every other rearrangement was called non-productive. CDR3 was defined by IMGT convention, running from the second conserved V-encoded cysteine to the conserved J-encoded phenylalanine. In an earlier analysis of 550 to 650 of the donors, sequences lacking an unambiguous match to a single V gene segment were excluded. In an earlier analysis of around 600 of the donors, V segments were called functional above 56.7% productive rearrangements and were called segregating when the between-donor standard deviation exceeded 5%. To diagnose cytomegalovirus status from the catalog of TCR beta chain sequences, a statistical classification framework was built. In a later analysis, TCR nucleotide sequences were compared against IMGT/GENE-DB human TR gene sequences so that V and J genes could be assigned. The TCRdist pipeline was used in a later analysis to assign CDR3 sequences and most-parsimonious VDJ recombination scenarios. A later analysis defined each TCR beta chain by its CDR3 amino acid sequence plus V-gene family, and excluded reads lacking a unique V-gene family. As a way to deal with suspected cross-contamination and a sequencing artifact, a later analysis dropped approximately 590 nucleotide sequences that were highly shared and had low generation probability. A later analysis calculated a clonal expansion index for each public chain from normalized within-repertoire ranks of inferred template counts. In a later analysis, generation probabilities were computed using a VDJ recombination model fitted to out-of-frame rearrangements, and the results were checked against IGoR. In a later analysis, hypergeometric tests were used to score TCR-TCR, TCR-HLA and TCR-CMV co-occurrence, with a repertoire-size bias correction applied to TCR pairs. A later analysis estimated false discovery rates by permuting HLA or CMV assignments 20 times. A later analysis grouped co-occurring TCRs with DBSCAN, adding TCRdist sequence similarity when clustering within HLA-allele-positive subsets. Co-occurrence clustering excluded repertoires with fewer than 30,000 or more than 120,000 public chains, plus five with anomalous nucleotide sharing. Not all clones reach the TCRdb copy of this immuneACCESS table, which keeps in-frame sequences only. Checked studies attribute under half of the gap to unresolved V genes and leave the rest unexplained. D and trimming were read from the DNA, whereas the V and J calls and clone size are those reported in that table. This sample comprises around 180,000 clones, 84% of them detected only once. Around 0.27% of the sample goes to the ten largest clones.

The germline V gene encodes CDR1 SNHLY and CDR2 FYNNEI. The CDR3 holds 15 amino acids from the cysteine to the phenylalanine. The DNA shown is the 45-base CDR3, in frame from base 1. After removal of 5 bases from V and 8 bases from J, the junction retains 9 bases not matched to a gene. The cohort comprised fewer than 700 healthy bone marrow donors. All cohort members were sampled while nominally healthy, although unrecorded immune exposures were likely present. The donor was CMV seronegative and was included in the group of several hundred seronegative cohort members. A peripheral blood sample was provided by each donor, and peripheral blood mononuclear cells were used for TCR beta sequencing. Genomic DNA extraction from the blood cell samples was performed with the Qiagen DNeasy Blood Extraction Kit. As to this clone: Its antigen remains unidentified. No per-base quality is available; no much larger clone lies one base away.

Sequencing was performed on PBMCs. The receptor was derived from a boy younger than 18 in good health and CMV-seronegative. The receptor chain draws on TRBV2 and TRBJ2-3, and 11 junctional nucleotides match TRBD2. The CDR3 reads CASSQTGTSGCTQYF. The DNA sequence is as follows: TGTGCCAGCAGTCAAACCGGGACTAGCGGTTGTACGCAGTATTTT.